Following are 15 T cell receptor beta chains from one sample sequenced in a study of blood T cell repertoires in COVID-19. Clones were sequenced by immunoSEQ multiplex PCR, and TCRdb holds only the in-frame ones, with some missing. The sample has hundreds of thousands of clones; roughly nine tenths are singletons. The material sequenced was peripheral blood. These TCRs come from a woman aged 25 to 39 with COVID-19, enrolled during active disease.

The genes are TRBV20-1 and TRBJ2-5, with TRBD2 matching over 13 bases. The CDR3 has 16 residues. The V segment lost 3 bases and the J segment 0 bases; nucleotides outside the gene matches: 4. Looked up from germline, CDR1 is DFQATT and CDR2 is SNEGSKA (reference sequence). CDR3 coding DNA: TGCAGTGCTAGTGGGGGACTAGCGGGGAACCAAGAGACCCAGTACTTC. It specifies CSASGGLAGNQETQYF.

The table lists this clone with many counts. The J gene is TRBJ1-2, the V gene TRBV4-1, with D tentatively TRBD1 (6 bases). V gave up 4 bases and J gave up 6 bases, with 15 bases separating them. CDR1 MGHRA and CDR2 YSYEKL come from the germline V gene. CDR3 length: 14 amino acids. CDR3 protein: CASSPFGGRDGYTF. The CDR3 DNA follows: TGCGCCAGCAGCCCGTTCGGGGGGCGGGATGGCTACACCTTC.

Only a few counts were recorded for this clone. The chain combines TRBV7-2 with TRBJ2-1; tentatively, D is TRBD1 (7 bases). V lost 3 bases, J lost 8 bases, and 14 bases lay in between. CDR1 and CDR2 from the germline V gene are SGHTA and FQGNSA. The CDR3 is made up of 14 amino acids. CDR3 nucleotide sequence: TGTGCCAGCAGCTTGTACGGAGGGGGCGATGAGCAGTTCTTC. This gives the protein CASSLYGGGDEQFF.

A few counts support this clone. The CDR3 DNA reads TGTGCCAGTAGCCCAGGGGCCGCATATGGCTACACCTTC. Protein product: CASSPGAAYGYTF. The chain employs TRBV19 and TRBJ1-2; the D gene is possibly TRBD1 (6 bases). V shed 6 bases and J shed 5 bases, with 13 bases lying between them. This CDR3 region has 13 residues. Per the germline V gene, CDR1 is LNHDA and CDR2 is SQIVND (reference sequence).

This clone came up once. V gene TRBV29-1 combines with J gene TRBJ2-1; 9 nucleotides line up with TRBD1. CDR3 length: 15 residues. J gave up 10 bases and V 2 bases, and 12 bases lay outside the gene matches. The germline gives CDR1 SQVTM, CDR2 ANQGSEA. CDR3 sequence (DNA): TGCAGCGTTGAACTGAGACAGGGGGTAGATGGAGAGCAGTTCTTC. Amino acids: CSVELRQGVDGEQFF.

The DNA for the CDR3 is TGTGCCAGCTCCTCCGGAGCGTGGGGAGCGAGGGCAGATACGCAGTATTTT. This sequence encodes CASSSGAWGARADTQYF. The chain has TRBV18 and TRBJ2-3; a possible D gene is TRBD2 (5 bases). Trimming shortened V by 6 bases and J by 4 bases, and 23 bases separated the two germline ends. This CDR3 spans 17 amino acids. Germline CDR1 reads KGHSH; CDR2 reads LQKENI.

V is TRBV2 and J is TRBJ2-7, with a weak D call TRBD2 (5 bases). Deletions cut 8 bases from V and 4 bases from J, with 15 bases between. This CDR3 spans 13 amino acids. From germline, CDR1 is SNHLY and CDR2 FYNNEI. For the CDR3, the DNA is TGTGCCAGCTGGGGTAGCGAGTCGTACGAGCAGTACTTC. Amino acid sequence: CASWGSESYEQYF. Variable domain in full (rest from reference TRBV2 and TRBJ2-7): EPEVTQTPSHQVTQMGQEVILRCVPISNHLYFYWYRQILGQKVEFLVSFYNNEISEKSEIFDDQFSVERPDGSNFTLKIRSTKLEDSAMYFCASWGSESYEQYFGPGTRLTVT.

CDR3 in DNA: TGTGCCATCAGAGACGGACAGGGAAGTCGCACTGAAGCTTTCTTT. It specifies CAIRDGQGSRTEAFF. The V and J genes are TRBV10-3 and TRBJ1-1; TRBD1 agrees at 8 bases. With V trimmed by 6 bases and J by 4 bases, 10 bases remained unmatched. The CDR3 length is 15 residues. CDR1 is ENHRY and CDR2 is SYGVKD in the germline V gene.

The rearrangement joins TRBV3-1 (or the pseudogene TRBV3-2) to TRBJ1-1, with 7 nucleotides matching TRBD1. The CDR3 length is 14 residues. The germline gives CDR1 LGHDT, CDR2 YNNKEL (reference sequence). With 4 bases clipped from V and 1 base from J, the junction kept 3 bases outside the gene matches. In nucleotides, the CDR3 is TGTGCCAGCAGCCTCACAGGGGCGAACACTGAAGCTTTCTTT. Translated: CASSLTGANTEAFF.

The chain links TRBV12-3 or TRBV12-4 to TRBJ2-3; D unresolved. The CDR3 extends over 12 amino acids. V was pared by 7 bases and J by 3 bases, with 8 bases between. The CDR3 DNA follows: TGTGCCAGCACCCTTACTACAGATACGCAGTATTTT. Its protein product is CASTLTTDTQYF.

J is TRBJ1-3 and V is TRBV6-5; D gene unclear. The CDR3 consists of 15 residues. Germline CDR1 and CDR2: MNHEY and SVGAGI. Trimming pared 0 bases from V and 8 bases from J, leaving 14 bases between. The DNA for the CDR3 is TGTGCCAGCAGTTACTCCCTATCCCCCGGGGACACCATATATTTT. The encoded protein is CASSYSLSPGDTIYF.

In DNA form, the CDR3 reads TGCGCCAGCAGCCCTACCGGGACTAGCGGGGGGGCCACAGATACGCAGTATTTT. It specifies CASSPTGTSGGATDTQYF. The chain couples TRBV5-1 to TRBJ2-3, with TRBD2 matching 16 bases. The V gene end was trimmed by 4 bases and the J gene end by 2 bases; junction bases not matched to a gene: 7. The CDR3 is made up of 18 amino acids. Germline CDR1 reads SGHRS; CDR2 reads YFSETQ.

The rearrangement links TRBV2 to TRBJ2-3, with D uncertain. Between the trimmed V and J ends, which lost 1 base and 5 bases, there was a span of 7 bases. CDR1 SNHLY and CDR2 FYNNEI come from the germline V gene. CDR3 length: 13 amino acids. In DNA form, the CDR3 reads TGTGCCAGCAGTGAAGGGGCGCAAGATACGCAGTATTTT. Amino acid sequence: CASSEGAQDTQYF.

The genes are TRBV21-1 and TRBJ1-6; the table's D call of TRBD1 was not tested on the DNA. TRBV21-1 is a known pseudogene. CDR3 length equals 15 residues. CDR3 in amino acids: CATDGRGLYNSPLHF. CDR3 DNA: TGTGCGACCGACGGCAGGGGGCTCTATAATTCACCCCTCCACTTT.

V gene TRBV5-1 combines with J gene TRBJ1-4; D is perhaps TRBD1 (5 bases). The germline gives CDR1 SGHRS, CDR2 YFSETQ. The CDR3 runs to 15 residues. Trimming shortened V by 3 bases and J by 3 bases, and 12 bases separated the two germline ends. This CDR3 is CASSSQGAPNEKLFF. CDR3 sequence (DNA): TGCGCCAGCAGCTCTCAAGGGGCCCCTAATGAAAAACTGTTTTTT.